Below are 3 T cell receptor beta chains sequenced from a single sample in a study of Ad26.COV2.S vaccination and SARS-CoV-2 variants. Data came from immunoSEQ multiplex PCR; TCRdb stores just in-frame clones and leaves some out. This sample has 400,000 to 500,000 clones, with 80% to 90% found just once. Treatment indicated: around 19 received Ad26.COV2.S at low or high dose, single or two shots; 5 received placebo; per-sample allocation not given. Vaccine and placebo recipients were sampled on day 63 after the first injection. Specimen: peripheral blood, collected in a trial of Ad26.COV2.S vaccine versus placebo. The receptors here all came from a person between 18 and 65 years old who received the Ad26.COV2.S COVID-19 vaccine or a placebo.

V and J are TRBV10-3 and TRBJ2-1; D may be TRBD1 (6 bases). The CDR3 has 16 amino acids. V dropped 4 bases and J dropped 4 bases, with 17 bases sitting between them. Per the germline V gene, CDR1 is ENHRY and CDR2 is SYGVKD. CDR3 loop: CAISGTFKGDYNEQFF. DNA of the CDR3: TGTGCCATCAGTGGAACTTTTAAGGGGGATTACAATGAGCAGTTCTTC.

The chain recombines TRBV11-3 with TRBJ2-1, with no clear D. V was trimmed by 7 bases and J by 10 bases, leaving 17 bases between them. The V gene's germline CDR1 is SGHNT and CDR2 YENEEA. The CDR3 totals 13 residues. DNA for the CDR3: TGTGCCAGCACTCACACCCCCTTTAGAGAGCAGTTCTTC. Translating it yields CASTHTPFREQFF. Full variable domain (remainder filled in from reference TRBV11-3 and TRBJ2-1): EAGVVQSPRYKIIEKKQPVAFWCNPISGHNTLYWYLQNLGQGPELLIRYENEEAVDDSQLPKDRFSAERLKGVDSTLKIQPAELGDSAVYLCASTHTPFREQFFGPGTRLTVL.

This sequence joins TRBV6-5 and TRBJ1-2; D is possibly TRBD1 (6 bases). The CDR3 consists of 13 residues. With 6 bases removed from V and 5 bases from J, the gap between germline ends came to 13 bases. CDR1 and CDR2 (germline): MNHEY, SVGAGI. CDR3 nucleotide sequence: TGTGCCAGCAGCCACAGGGTTTGGTATGGCTACACCTTC. As protein: CASSHRVWYGYTF.